This TCR beta chain comes out of a study of T cell responses to AZD1222 COVID-19 vaccine. Whole-study context: Analyses pooled second doses at about 4 or about 12 weeks.

Notes on the study in general: Donors skewed white British and female; clonal diversity was possibly underestimated. Recipients of AZD1222 seropositive at baseline numbered only 5 to 7. Unmutated regions of variants are reportedly targeted by nearly half of spike-specific TCRs.

Here immunoSEQ multiplex PCR was the method, and the copy in TCRdb shows in-frame clones only, minus some. The profile shows fewer than 130,000 clones, just under 95% of them singletons. On this clone: Antigen unknown.

Germline V lookup: CDR1 SGHAT, CDR2 FQNNGV. V lost 2 bases and J lost 1, with 8 bases in between. The CDR3 covers 14 residues. Sample: peripheral blood, taken on day 0 of AZD1222 vaccination. The V gene is TRBV11-2, the J gene TRBJ1-1, with TRBD1 as a possible D gene (6 bases). The receptor comes from an adult in good health. The CDR3 reads CASSLQGWNTEAFF. The CDR3, as DNA: TGTGCCAGCAGCTTACAGGGGTGGAACACTGAAGCTTTCTTT.